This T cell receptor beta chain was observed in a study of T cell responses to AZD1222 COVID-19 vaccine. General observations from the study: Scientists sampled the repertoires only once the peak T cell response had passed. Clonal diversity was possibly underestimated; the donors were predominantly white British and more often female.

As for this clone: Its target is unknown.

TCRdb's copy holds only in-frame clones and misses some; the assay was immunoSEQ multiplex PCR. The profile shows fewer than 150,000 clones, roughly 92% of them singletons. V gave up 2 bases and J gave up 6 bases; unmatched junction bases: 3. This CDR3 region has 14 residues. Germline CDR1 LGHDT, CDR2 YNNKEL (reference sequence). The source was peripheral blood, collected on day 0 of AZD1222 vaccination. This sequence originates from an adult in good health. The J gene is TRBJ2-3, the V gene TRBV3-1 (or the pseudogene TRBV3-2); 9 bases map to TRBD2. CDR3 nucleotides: TGTGCCAGCAGCCAACGCAGCGGGGGGGATACGCAGTATTTT. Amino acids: CASSQRSGGDTQYF.